This T cell receptor beta chain was recovered during a study of neurological immune-mediated disorders. This clonotype was observed at least ten times. V was cut by 2 bases and J by 0 bases, with 8 bases left in between. The CDR3 has 13 amino acids. CDR1 and CDR2 from the germline V gene are SQVTM and ANQGSEA. It was by 5'RACE with 10-nucleotide random UMIs that the cDNA was made. One entry per CDR3 protein, called by TCRdb with MiXCR from the 5' RACE reads. Among 66,000 or so distinct CDR3 sequences, 5.2% were seen once, and the ten largest hold approximately 2.8%. The sample was PBMCs. This TCR was recovered from a woman between 25 and 40 years old with multiple sclerosis. The rearrangement joins TRBV29-1 to TRBJ2-7; D gene ambiguous. The chain's CDR3 is CSVERGSSYEQYF. CDR3 DNA sequence: TGCAGCGTTGAACGTGGCAGCTCCTACGAGCAGTACTTC.